This entry lists 17 T cell receptor beta chains sequenced from one sample in a study of T cell responses to AZD1222 COVID-19 vaccine. Sequenced by immunoSEQ multiplex PCR; TCRdb stores in-frame clones only, minus some. Here the sample spans about 170,000 clones, roughly nine tenths being singletons. The specimen comprised peripheral blood, sampled on day 0 of AZD1222 vaccination. All receptors derive from an adult in good health.

The gene calls are TRBV10-1 and TRBJ2-3; no reliable D call. V was clipped by 0 bases and J by 1 base, with 5 bases between them. CDR1 is WNHNN, CDR2 SYGVQD, per germline (reference sequence). The CDR3 has 14 amino acids. CDR3 residues: CASSESRGTDTQYF. CDR3 sequence (DNA): TGCGCCAGCAGTGAGTCAAGGGGCACAGATACGCAGTATTTT.

This chain links TRBV5-1 with TRBJ2-2; 10 bases map to TRBD2. V gave up 5 bases and J gave up 1 base; unmatched junction bases: 5. This CDR3 contains 16 residues. Germline V CDR1 and CDR2: SGHRS, YFSETQ. Here the CDR3 reads CASSPGTSVNTGELFF. In DNA form, the CDR3 reads TGCGCCAGCAGTCCCGGGACTAGCGTGAACACCGGGGAGCTGTTTTTT. Based on the CDR3 plus reference TRBV5-1 and TRBJ2-2, the full variable domain is KAGVTQTPRYLIKTRGQQVTLSCSPISGHRSVSWYQQTPGQGLQFLFEYFSETQRNKGNFPGRFSGRQFSNSRSEMNVSTLELGDSALYLCASSPGTSVNTGELFFGEGSRLTVL.

CDR3 bases: TGTGCCAGCAGAAGCAGACGCGGTGGCTACACCTTC. As protein: CASRSRRGGYTF. The rearrangement uses TRBV6-4 and TRBJ1-2, with unresolved D. This CDR3 has 12 amino acids. V lost 6 bases to trimming and J lost 7 bases, with 12 bases between them. The germline V gene has CDR1 MRHNA and CDR2 SNTAGT.

The chain carries TRBV5-7 and TRBJ2-1, with 12 nucleotides matching TRBD2. TRBV5-7 is identified as an open reading frame with a role that is uncertain. The V gene end was trimmed by 0 bases and the J gene end by 6 bases; junction bases not matched to a gene: 13. The CDR3 extends over 19 amino acids. The CDR3 sequence: CASSLDRGRRTSGINEQFF. The CDR3 coding sequence is TGTGCCAGCAGCTTGGATAGGGGGAGGAGGACTAGCGGGATCAATGAGCAGTTCTTC.

The gene calls are TRBV18 and TRBJ2-2; 10 nucleotides match TRBD1. The germline CDR1 and CDR2 sequences are KGHSH and LQKENI. Unmatched junction bases numbered 4, after V lost 2 bases and J lost 4 bases. The CDR3 contains 16 residues. The DNA for the CDR3 is TGTGCCAGCTCACCAGGACAGGGGGGCCCCACCGGGGAGCTGTTTTTT. Amino acid sequence: CASSPGQGGPTGELFF.

This chain joins TRBV24-1 and TRBJ2-2, with D possibly called TRBD1 or TRBD2 (5 bases each). Per germline, CDR1 KGHDR and CDR2 SFDVKD. V was clipped by 7 bases and J by 3 bases, with 5 bases between them. The CDR3 is made up of 12 amino acids. CDR3 DNA: TGTGCCACCAGGGGGGACACCGGGGAGCTGTTTTTT. It yields the protein CATRGDTGELFF.

This chain joins TRBV21-1 and TRBJ1-2. TRBV21-1 is a recognized pseudogene. CDR3 size: 15 residues. CDR3 loop: CASSKEAVSNYGYTF. The CDR3 region has the DNA TGTGCCAGCAGCAAAGAGGCGGTTTCTAACTATGGCTACACCTTC.

The gene calls are TRBV29-1 and TRBJ2-1; perhaps D is TRBD1 or TRBD2 (5 bases each). Germline V gene sequence: CDR1 SQVTM, CDR2 ANQGSEA. Trimming pared 6 bases from V and 0 bases from J, leaving 9 bases between. This CDR3 has 13 amino acids. CDR3 DNA sequence: TGCAGCGTGGGGGTCCGCTCCTACAATGAGCAGTTCTTC. Translated: CSVGVRSYNEQFF.

The J gene is TRBJ1-6, the V gene TRBV28; D might be TRBD1 (6 bases). Trimming cost V 4 bases and J 9 bases, with 13 bases left between them. Germline V CDR1 and CDR2: MDHEN, SYDVKM. The CDR3 loop spans 14 amino acids. CDR3 loop: CASSSRSGASPLHF. For the CDR3, the DNA is TGTGCCAGCAGTTCCCGCTCAGGGGCTTCACCCCTCCACTTT.

The chain has TRBV19 and TRBJ1-1; D might be TRBD1 (6 bases). Germline V gene sequence: CDR1 LNHDA, CDR2 SQIVND (reference sequence). Trimming shortened V by 5 bases and J by 8 bases, and 12 bases separated the two germline ends. The CDR3 extends over 12 amino acids. In DNA form, the CDR3 reads TGTGCCAGTAGTCGCCACAGGGAGGAAGCTTTCTTT. Its protein is CASSRHREEAFF.

The rearrangement links TRBV5-1 to TRBJ2-7; possible D gene TRBD2, 5 bases. The CDR3 loop spans 16 amino acids. Per germline, CDR1 SGHRS and CDR2 YFSETQ. V shed 3 bases and J shed 1 base, with 17 bases lying between them. The CDR3 loop reads CASSSSTVTRSYEQYF. In DNA form, the CDR3 reads TGCGCCAGCAGCTCCTCGACGGTTACTAGGTCCTACGAGCAGTACTTC.

This clone was seen a few times. This chain uses TRBV7-8 with TRBJ2-7; D gene unclear. V shed 3 bases and J shed 4 bases, with 10 bases lying between them. Germline lookup yields CDR1 SGHVS and CDR2 FQNEAQ. CDR3 length: 13 residues. CDR3: CASSFDTSYEQYV. DNA for the CDR3: TGTGCCAGCAGCTTTGACACGTCGTACGAGCAGTACGTC.

The gene calls are TRBV28 and TRBJ1-5, with 10 bases fitting TRBD1. With V trimmed by 8 bases and J by 0 bases, 7 bases remained unmatched. This CDR3 has 16 residues. Per the germline V gene, CDR1 is MDHEN and CDR2 is SYDVKM. CDR3 nucleotides: TGTGCCAGCCATGACAGGGGGCTGTATAGCAATCAGCCCCAGCATTTT. As protein: CASHDRGLYSNQPQHF. The whole variable domain, remainder taken from reference TRBV28 and TRBJ1-5, is DVKVTQSSRYLVKRTGEKVFLECVQDMDHENMFWYRQDPGLGLRLIYFSYDVKMKEKGDIPEGYSVSREKKERFSLILESASTNQTSMYLCASHDRGLYSNQPQHFGDGTRLSIL.

This chain uses TRBV4-1 with TRBJ1-2; 9 nucleotides line up with TRBD1. Trimming cost V 4 bases and J 3 bases; bases outside gene matches: 3. The CDR3 consists of 14 residues. Germline assignment: CDR1 MGHRA and CDR2 YSYEKL. CDR3 region: CASSPRQGDYGYTF. The CDR3 DNA reads TGCGCCAGCAGCCCAAGACAGGGGGACTATGGCTACACCTTC.

This clone appeared a single time. The genes are TRBV30 and TRBJ2-2; possible D gene TRBD2, 7 bases. With 1 base removed from V and 6 bases from J, the gap between germline ends came to 15 bases. The CDR3 spans 15 residues. Germline CDR1 and CDR2: GTSNPN and SVGIG (reference sequence). The CDR3, as DNA: TGTGCCTGGAGTGCCCTAGGGGGAGGGGCCGGGGAGCTGTTTTTT. As protein: CAWSALGGGAGELFF.

This clone is a singleton in its sample. This rearrangement joins TRBV9 to TRBJ1-2; D might be TRBD1 (6 bases). The germline gives CDR1 SGDLS, CDR2 YYNGEE. V lost 3 bases to trimming and J lost 3 bases, with 12 bases between them. This CDR3 region has 14 residues. The CDR3 nucleotides are TGTGCCAGCAGCGAGTACAGGGACGACTATGGCTACACCTTC. This gives the protein CASSEYRDDYGYTF.

This clone was seen a few times. This chain links TRBV6-5 with TRBJ1-6; 7 nucleotides line up with TRBD1. This CDR3 is built from 15 residues. Germline values: CDR1 MNHEY, CDR2 SVGAGI. The trim removed 5 bases at V and 10 bases at J, leaving 11 bases unmatched. The CDR3 DNA follows: TGTGCCAGCAGTACACGGCGAGGGGGCGGGTCACCCCTCCACTTT. It translates to CASSTRRGGGSPLHF.